This is a list of T cell receptor beta chains from one sample in a study of blood T cell repertoires in COVID-19. Profiling relied on immunoSEQ multiplex PCR, and the TCRdb table lists in-frame clones only, not all of them. The data hold roughly 240,000 clones, with 82% observed a single time. The sequenced material came from peripheral blood. The receptors derive from a woman aged 70-85 years with acute or convalescent COVID-19. Each CDR3 is given with its conserved first and last residue. D genes are given only for firm matches. Not all rows give a size; the values are once, few, many and, for expanded clones, a class.

clone_size: -
d_call: TRBD1
j_call: TRBJ2-5
v_call: TRBV20-1
cdr3_aa: CSASRDSSKTQYF
cdr3_nt: TGCAGTGCTAGTCGGGACAGCAGTAAGACCCAGTACTTC

clone_size: -
d_call: -
j_call: TRBJ2-5
v_call: TRBV5-6
cdr3_aa: CASTNFETQYF
cdr3_nt: TGTGCCAGCACCAATTTCGAGACCCAGTACTTC

clone_size: -
d_call: -
j_call: TRBJ2-5
v_call: TRBV5-5
cdr3_aa: CASSLQGFGETQYF
cdr3_nt: TGTGCCAGCAGCTTGCAGGGCTTTGGGGAGACCCAGTACTTC

clone_size: once
d_call: -
j_call: TRBJ1-6
v_call: TRBV18
cdr3_aa: CASSLPAIDSPLHF
cdr3_nt: TGTGCCAGCTCACTTCCCGCAATAGATTCACCCCTCCACTTT

clone_size: -
d_call: -
j_call: TRBJ1-2
v_call: TRBV5-6
cdr3_aa: CASSFPDRTNYGYTF
cdr3_nt: TGTGCCAGCAGCTTCCCCGACAGGACTAACTATGGCTACACCTTC

clone_size: -
d_call: -
j_call: TRBJ1-3
v_call: TRBV28
cdr3_aa: CASSLSGSYSGNTIYF
cdr3_nt: TGTGCCAGCAGTTTATCAGGGTCTTACTCTGGAAACACCATATATTTT

clone_size: -
d_call: -
j_call: TRBJ1-5
v_call: TRBV5-5
cdr3_aa: CASSFPDQPQHF
cdr3_nt: TGTGCCAGCAGCTTCCCCGATCAGCCCCAGCATTTT

clone_size: -
d_call: -
j_call: TRBJ1-2
v_call: TRBV10-3
cdr3_aa: CAISVGIMGGNYGYTF
cdr3_nt: TGTGCCATCAGTGTGGGGATAATGGGAGGTAACTATGGCTACACCTTC

clone_size: few
d_call: TRBD1
j_call: TRBJ1-1
v_call: TRBV6-6
cdr3_aa: CATRTQGEGIEAFF
cdr3_nt: TGTGCCACCCGAACCCAGGGGGAAGGAATCGAAGCTTTCTTT

clone_size: -
d_call: -
j_call: TRBJ1-1
v_call: TRBV7-2
cdr3_aa: CASSYLLNTEAFF
cdr3_nt: TGTGCCAGCAGTTATCTTTTGAACACTGAAGCTTTCTTT

clone_size: few
d_call: TRBD1
j_call: TRBJ1-1
v_call: TRBV7-2
cdr3_aa: CASSSQTGPTEAFF
cdr3_nt: TGTGCCAGCAGCTCCCAGACAGGGCCCACTGAAGCTTTCTTT

clone_size: -
d_call: -
j_call: TRBJ1-2
v_call: TRBV18
cdr3_aa: CASSPTENYGYTF
cdr3_nt: TGTGCCAGCTCACCGACAGAAAACTATGGCTACACCTTC

clone_size: -
d_call: -
j_call: TRBJ1-1
v_call: TRBV5-1
cdr3_aa: CASSLGAARGAFF
cdr3_nt: TGCGCCAGCAGCTTGGGCGCGGCGCGAGGAGCTTTCTTT

clone_size: -
d_call: -
j_call: TRBJ2-5
v_call: TRBV5-4
cdr3_aa: CASSPPSGPQYF
cdr3_nt: TGTGCCAGCAGCCCACCCTCAGGCCCCCAGTACTTC

clone_size: -
d_call: TRBD1
j_call: TRBJ2-2
v_call: TRBV2
cdr3_aa: CAGTGTGGTGELFF
cdr3_nt: TGTGCCGGGACCGGGACAGGGGGGACCGGGGAGCTGTTTTTT

clone_size: -
d_call: TRBD1
j_call: TRBJ2-7
v_call: TRBV6-2/TRBV6-3
cdr3_aa: CASTPTGEPYEQYF
cdr3_nt: TGTGCCAGCACCCCGACAGGGGAACCCTACGAGCAGTACTTC

clone_size: -
d_call: -
j_call: TRBJ1-2
v_call: TRBV25-1
cdr3_aa: CASSESGDSTGYTF
cdr3_nt: TGTGCCAGCAGTGAATCGGGGGACTCGACCGGCTACACCTTC

clone_size: -
d_call: TRBD1
j_call: TRBJ1-2
v_call: TRBV7-8
cdr3_aa: CASSPGQIYGYTF
cdr3_nt: TGTGCCAGCAGCCCGGGACAGATCTATGGCTACACCTTC

clone_size: -
d_call: -
j_call: TRBJ1-1
v_call: TRBV6-5
cdr3_aa: CASSYRAEAFF
cdr3_nt: TGTGCCAGCAGTTACCGAGCTGAAGCTTTCTTT

clone_size: -
d_call: TRBD2
j_call: TRBJ2-7
v_call: TRBV3-1/TRBV3-2
cdr3_aa: CASSLLAGGIGYEQYF
cdr3_nt: TGTGCCAGCAGCCTACTAGCGGGGGGGATAGGATACGAGCAGTACTTC

clone_size: once
d_call: TRBD1
j_call: TRBJ1-1
v_call: TRBV4-3
cdr3_aa: CASSQDGTGRSEAFF
cdr3_nt: TGCGCCAGCAGCCAAGATGGGACAGGGAGGTCTGAAGCTTTCTTT

clone_size: -
d_call: -
j_call: TRBJ1-5
v_call: TRBV12-3/TRBV12-4
cdr3_aa: CASSIDSLQPQHF
cdr3_nt: TGTGCCAGCAGTATTGACAGTTTGCAGCCCCAGCATTTT

clone_size: -
d_call: TRBD2
j_call: TRBJ2-5
v_call: TRBV5-1
cdr3_aa: CASSSGGETQYF
cdr3_nt: TGCGCCAGCAGCTCGGGGGGAGAGACCCAGTACTTC

clone_size: -
d_call: TRBD1
j_call: TRBJ2-1
v_call: TRBV19
cdr3_aa: CASRPGQGANEQFF
cdr3_nt: TGTGCCAGTAGGCCGGGACAGGGGGCTAATGAGCAGTTCTTC

clone_size: -
d_call: -
j_call: TRBJ1-6
v_call: TRBV30
cdr3_aa: CAQRGTSSYNSPLHF
cdr3_nt: TGTGCGCAAAGGGGCACGAGCTCCTATAATTCACCCCTCCACTTT

clone_size: -
d_call: -
j_call: TRBJ1-4
v_call: TRBV19
cdr3_aa: CASSRGIAVFRNSEKLFF
cdr3_nt: TGTGCCAGTTCCCGAGGGATAGCCGTTTTTCGGAATAGCGAAAAACTGTTTTTT

clone_size: -
d_call: TRBD1
j_call: TRBJ1-1
v_call: TRBV7-2
cdr3_aa: CASSTRTGKNTEAFF
cdr3_nt: TGTGCCAGCAGCACCAGGACAGGAAAAAACACTGAAGCTTTCTTT

clone_size: -
d_call: -
j_call: TRBJ1-1
v_call: TRBV4-1
cdr3_aa: CASSQIRQGNTEAFF
cdr3_nt: TGCGCCAGCAGCCAAATCCGGCAGGGGAACACTGAAGCTTTCTTT

clone_size: -
d_call: -
j_call: TRBJ2-7
v_call: TRBV5-1
cdr3_aa: CASSLSSSGGASYEQYF
cdr3_nt: TGCGCCAGCAGCTTGTCTAGCTCTGGCGGGGCCTCCTACGAGCAGTACTTC

clone_size: -
d_call: -
j_call: TRBJ1-2
v_call: TRBV29-1
cdr3_aa: CSVEPQWANYGYTF
cdr3_nt: TGCAGCGTTGAACCGCAGTGGGCGAACTATGGCTACACCTTC

clone_size: -
d_call: TRBD2
j_call: TRBJ2-1
v_call: TRBV7-9
cdr3_aa: CASSLGGRRGVYNEQFF
cdr3_nt: TGTGCCAGCAGCTTAGGAGGTCGGCGGGGGGTCTACAATGAGCAGTTCTTC

clone_size: -
d_call: TRBD1
j_call: TRBJ1-5
v_call: TRBV25-1
cdr3_aa: CASSAGQGFNQPQHF
cdr3_nt: TGTGCCAGCTCTGCGGGACAGGGTTTCAATCAGCCCCAGCATTTT

clone_size: -
d_call: -
j_call: TRBJ1-1
v_call: TRBV6-1
cdr3_aa: CASSEEVYSFTEAFF
cdr3_nt: TGTGCCAGCAGTGAAGAGGTTTACAGTTTCACTGAAGCTTTCTTT

clone_size: -
d_call: TRBD2
j_call: TRBJ2-3
v_call: TRBV14
cdr3_aa: CASSPRRGVLADTQYF
cdr3_nt: TGTGCCAGCAGCCCACGCCGGGGGGTCCTCGCAGATACGCAGTATTTT

clone_size: -
d_call: -
j_call: TRBJ1-3
v_call: TRBV3-1/TRBV3-2
cdr3_aa: CASSQLVSGNTIYF
cdr3_nt: TGTGCCAGCAGCCAACTAGTCTCTGGAAACACCATATATTTT

clone_size: -
d_call: TRBD1
j_call: TRBJ1-5
v_call: TRBV6-5
cdr3_aa: CASTIDRGPQPQHF
cdr3_nt: TGTGCCAGCACCATTGACAGGGGGCCTCAGCCCCAGCATTTT

clone_size: -
d_call: -
j_call: TRBJ1-4
v_call: TRBV5-1
cdr3_aa: CASRPQGSNEKLFF
cdr3_nt: TGCGCCAGCAGGCCTCAGGGGTCTAATGAAAAACTGTTTTTT

clone_size: -
d_call: -
j_call: TRBJ1-4
v_call: TRBV5-1
cdr3_aa: CASSFYGGASGEEKLFF
cdr3_nt: TGCGCCAGCAGCTTCTATGGGGGCGCGAGCGGAGAAGAAAAACTGTTTTTT

clone_size: once
d_call: TRBD1
j_call: TRBJ1-4
v_call: TRBV15
cdr3_aa: CATSRDPGQGNEKLFF
cdr3_nt: TGTGCCACCAGCAGAGATCCGGGACAGGGGAATGAAAAACTGTTTTTT

clone_size: -
d_call: -
j_call: TRBJ1-1
v_call: TRBV19
cdr3_aa: CASSKGGLGRLNTEAFF
cdr3_nt: TGTGCCAGTAGCAAAGGGGGTCTAGGCAGGCTCAACACTGAAGCTTTCTTT

clone_size: -
d_call: -
j_call: TRBJ2-3
v_call: TRBV24-1
cdr3_aa: CATAQGRSDTQYF
cdr3_nt: TGTGCCACCGCACAGGGGAGGTCAGATACGCAGTATTTT